These 8 T cell receptor beta chains were sequenced from one sample in a study of shared clonotypes between healthy human individuals. Sequenced by immunoSEQ multiplex PCR; TCRdb stores in-frame clones only, minus some. The sample contains about 820,000 clones, almost 95% of which appear only once. CD45RO-negative, CCR7-selected cells formed the naive CD8 fraction, which excluded terminally differentiated effector memory CD45RA+ cells. Sequencing was carried out using naive CD8+ T cells sorted from blood. These receptors were collected from a man aged 30 to 39 in good health.

The chain is built from TRBV5-1 and TRBJ2-7; 12 bases are shared with TRBD2. Germline V gene data show CDR1 as SGHRS and CDR2 as YFSETQ. Germline trimming cut 1 base from V and 3 bases from J; bases unmatched to any gene: 5. CDR3 length: 16 residues. CDR3 amino acids: CASSLPGLAGFYEQYF. CDR3 sequence (DNA): TGCGCCAGCAGCTTGCCGGGACTAGCGGGCTTCTACGAGCAGTACTTC.

This rearrangement joins TRBV7-9 to TRBJ2-7, with TRBD2 matching over 9 bases. The CDR3 has 16 residues. With V trimmed by 4 bases and J by 7 bases, 14 bases remained unmatched. Germline CDR1 is SEHNR and CDR2 is FQNEAQ (reference sequence). CDR3 protein: CASSSYTSGLSREQYF. CDR3 bases: TGTGCCAGCAGCTCTTATACTAGCGGGCTTTCTCGAGAGCAGTACTTC.

This chain joins TRBV30 and TRBJ2-7; weak D call: TRBD2 (5 bases). The CDR3 length is 14 residues. Between the trimmed V and J ends, which lost 2 bases and 7 bases, there was a span of 18 bases. Germline V gene lookup returns CDR1 GTSNPN and CDR2 SVGIG (reference sequence). The DNA of the CDR3 is TGTGCCTGGAGTCTAGGACGCGGGCTTGGGGAGCAGTACTTC. As protein: CAWSLGRGLGEQYF.

This sequence joins TRBV5-8 and TRBJ2-1; 10 bases line up with TRBD2. The germline V gene has CDR1 SGHTS and CDR2 YDEGEE. This CDR3 spans 16 amino acids. J lost 8 bases, V lost 1 base, and 9 bases had no gene match. The CDR3 DNA reads as TGTGCCAGCAGCTTGCCCAGAGGGACTAGCGAAGATGAGCAGTTCTTC. This encodes CASSLPRGTSEDEQFF. Full variable domain (remainder filled in from reference TRBV5-8 and TRBJ2-1): EAGVTQSPTHLIKTRGQQATLRCSPISGHTSVYWYQQALGLGLQFLLWYDEGEERNRGNFPPRFSGRQFPNYSSELNVNALELEDSALYLCASSLPRGTSEDEQFFGPGTRLTVL.

The chain is built from TRBV14 and TRBJ1-1; no clear D. This CDR3 comprises 15 residues. Trimming took 0 bases from V and 4 from J, leaving 12 bases between them. CDR1 and CDR2 (germline): SGHDN, FVKESK. CDR3 sequence (DNA): TGTGCCAGCAGCCAAGAGCTGGGGTATCGCACTGAAGCTTTCTTT. It encodes CASSQELGYRTEAFF.

The chain joins TRBV19 to TRBJ2-5; possible D gene TRBD1, 5 bases. The CDR3 runs 15 residues. V was trimmed by 4 bases and J by 9 bases, leaving 21 bases between them. Germline assignment: CDR1 LNHDA and CDR2 SQIVND (reference sequence). The chain's CDR3 is CASSTNDLQAGPQYF. CDR3 DNA sequence: TGTGCCAGTAGTACGAACGACCTACAGGCAGGGCCCCAGTACTTC.

This sequence joins TRBV7-9 and TRBJ2-3; D is unclear. V lost 4 bases and J lost 3, with 20 bases in between. Per germline, CDR1 SEHNR and CDR2 FQNEAQ (reference sequence). The CDR3 extends over 17 amino acids. The CDR3 protein is CASSSRAGLQETDTQYF. CDR3 sequence (DNA): TGTGCCAGCAGCTCCCGGGCAGGCCTCCAAGAGACAGATACGCAGTATTTT.

V gene TRBV27 combines with J gene TRBJ2-7, with TRBD2 matching 8 bases. Trimming took 6 bases from V and 2 from J; bases not matched to a gene: 9. CDR1 is MNHEY, CDR2 SMNVEV, per germline (reference sequence). CDR3 size: 15 residues. CDR3 residues: CASSLTSGPTYEQYF. CDR3 coding DNA: TGTGCCAGCAGCCTTACTAGCGGACCGACCTACGAGCAGTACTTC.